This entry lists 27 T cell receptor beta chains sequenced from one sample in a study of regulatory T cells in long-lasting Graves disease. Indicated time point: newly diagnosed GD, antithyroid drugs for less than 3 months. Extracted RNA from PBMCs served as the source of the TCR library. Arm-PCR of CDR3 regions with iRepertoire HTBI primers generated TCR beta libraries. TCRdb reprocessed the multiplex PCR reads with MiXCR, giving one entry per CDR3 protein. The sample lists 500,000 or so distinct CDR3 sequences, more than 15% occurring once. The same sample was also studied in work on T cells in Graves' hyperthyroidism and ophthalmopathy.

Sequencing used peripheral blood mononuclear cells (PBMCs), obtained at new diagnosis, from a patient treated with antithyroid drugs. The receptors were sampled from a woman aged 35-65 years with Graves disease.

Ten or more counts support this clonotype. The chain couples TRBV30 to TRBJ1-1, with D unresolved. The CDR3 has 13 residues. Germline V lookup: CDR1 GTSNPN, CDR2 SVGIG (reference sequence). With 2 bases removed from V and 5 bases from J, the gap between germline ends came to 12 bases. The CDR3: CAWSYSQETEAFF. The DNA of the CDR3 is TGTGCCTGGAGTTATTCCCAGGAGACTGAAGCTTTCTTT.

Remarks on this clonotype: A much more abundant neighbour one base away suggests this may be a read error. The CDR3 does not close with the conserved phenylalanine or tryptophan, likely indicating a read error. This chain uses TRBV6-2 or TRBV6-3 with TRBJ1-1; D remains unclear. The CDR3 totals 13 residues. Germline CDR1 is MNHEY and CDR2 is SVGEGT. V gave up 0 bases and J gave up 5 bases, with 7 bases separating them. The CDR3 coding sequence is TGTGCCAGCAGTTACTCCGGTGAGACTGAAGCTTTCTCT. Its protein product is CASSYSGETEAFS.

This clonotype was seen more than once but under ten times. The chain couples TRBV20-1 to TRBJ1-6, with a possible D match to TRBD1 (6 bases). V lost 3 bases to trimming and J lost 6 bases, with 15 bases between them. Germline CDR1 and CDR2: DFQATT and SNEGSKA (reference sequence). The CDR3 is 15 residues long. Written as DNA, the CDR3 is TGCAGTGCTAGGACGGGGGGGCAGGGTAATTCACCCCTCCACTTT. Protein: CSARTGGQGNSPLHF.

This clonotype was picked up many times. J is TRBJ2-7 and V is TRBV28; 12 bases agree with TRBD1. CDR1 and CDR2 from the germline V gene are MDHEN and SYDVKM. This CDR3 is 14 amino acids long. Losses at the gene ends were 5 bases for V and 6 bases for J; bases not matched to a gene: 5. CDR3 amino acids: CASSVSGQGAEQYF. DNA for the CDR3: TGTGCCAGCAGTGTCTCGGGACAGGGGGCCGAGCAGTACTTC.

This clonotype has a count of ten or more. This chain connects TRBV2 to TRBJ2-5; no definite D call. Per the germline V gene, CDR1 is SNHLY and CDR2 is FYNNEI. V was cut by 6 bases and J by 2 bases, with 10 bases left in between. The CDR3 spans 13 residues. The CDR3 here is CASRGMPQETQYF. The DNA for the CDR3 is TGTGCCAGCAGGGGGATGCCACAAGAGACCCAGTACTTC.

This sequence joins TRBV4-2 and TRBJ1-2; maybe TRBD1 (6 bases). V was pared by 4 bases and J by 3 bases, with 15 bases between. This CDR3 has 15 residues. Germline V CDR1 and CDR2: LGHNA, YNFKEQ. CDR3: CASSPHPKGDYGYTF. The DNA for the CDR3 is TGTGCCAGCAGCCCCCACCCGAAGGGGGACTATGGCTACACCTTC.

The V and J genes are TRBV2 and TRBJ2-3, with 11 bases lining up with TRBD2. Germline lookup yields CDR1 SNHLY and CDR2 FYNNEI. CDR3 length: 14 residues. After removal of 7 bases from V and 6 bases from J, the junction contained 6 bases not matched to a gene. The CDR3 protein is CASKIAGGPDTQYF. The CDR3 DNA follows: TGTGCCAGCAAAATAGCGGGGGGGCCGGATACGCAGTATTTT. Full variable domain (missing parts from reference TRBV2 and TRBJ2-3): EPEVTQTPSHQVTQMGQEVILRCVPISNHLYFYWYRQILGQKVEFLVSFYNNEISEKSEIFDDQFSVERPDGSNFTLKIRSTKLEDSAMYFCASKIAGGPDTQYFGPGTRLTVL.

V usage is TRBV3-1 and J usage is TRBJ2-3, with 8 nucleotides matching TRBD2. The CDR3 contains 15 residues. The ends lost 4 bases at V and 0 bases at J; junction bases unmatched: 3. Looked up from germline, CDR1 is LGHDT and CDR2 is YNNKEL (reference sequence). The CDR3 protein is CASSPLAGSTDTQYF. Written as DNA, the CDR3 is TGTGCCAGCAGCCCCTTAGCGGGGAGCACAGATACGCAGTATTTT.

The rearrangement joins TRBV3-1 to TRBJ1-3; a possible D gene is TRBD1 (5 bases). V was trimmed by 4 bases and J by 2 bases, leaving 15 bases between them. The CDR3 length is 16 residues. CDR1 is LGHDT, CDR2 YNNKEL, per germline (reference sequence). The CDR3 bases are TGTGCCAGCAGCCCTACCGGGACGAGAACTGGAAACACCATATATTTT. Its protein is CASSPTGTRTGNTIYF.

The CDR3 spells CASSQEEDRVYEQYF. CDR3 coding DNA: TGCGCCAGCAGCCAAGAAGAGGACAGGGTATACGAGCAGTACTTC. This chain links TRBV4-1 with TRBJ2-7; 8 bases match TRBD1. The CDR3 has 15 amino acids. Germline loops: CDR1 MGHRA, CDR2 YSYEKL. Trimming took 0 bases from V and 4 from J; bases not matched to a gene: 5.

This chain uses TRBV19 with TRBJ2-1; 8 nucleotides align to TRBD2. Trimming cost V 3 bases and J 8 bases; bases outside gene matches: 6. CDR1 LNHDA and CDR2 SQIVND come from the germline V gene (reference sequence). The CDR3 contains 14 residues. CDR3 nucleotide sequence: TGTGCCAGTAGTATGTTCACTAGCGGCGATGAGCAGTTCTTC. Its protein is CASSMFTSGDEQFF.

The V and J genes are TRBV6-2 or TRBV6-3 and TRBJ2-1, with TRBD1 as a possible D gene (6 bases). Germline V gene sequence: CDR1 MNHEY, CDR2 SVGEGT. Deletions cut 8 bases from V and 5 bases from J, with 22 bases between. The CDR3 totals 16 residues. CDR3 protein: CASWDTGTRVHNEQFF. The CDR3 DNA reads as TGTGCCAGCTGGGATACCGGGACAAGGGTCCACAATGAGCAGTTCTTC.

This clonotype was seen more than once but under ten times. This chain links TRBV14 with TRBJ1-6; TRBD1 agrees at 7 bases. The germline CDR1 and CDR2 sequences are SGHDN and FVKESK. CDR3 length: 13 amino acids. V shed 4 bases, J shed 8 bases, and the junction held 2 bases outside the gene matches. CDR3 amino acids: CASSRDSHSPLHF. The CDR3 bases are TGTGCCAGCAGCCGGGACAGCCATTCACCCCTCCACTTT.

This clonotype occurred a few times. The rearrangement uses TRBV7-9 and TRBJ1-6; TRBD1 matches at 10 bases. Germline lookup yields CDR1 SEHNR and CDR2 FQNEAQ (reference sequence). This CDR3 has 16 amino acids. The ends lost 5 bases at V and 6 bases at J; junction bases unmatched: 7. CDR3 DNA sequence: TGTGCCAGCAGCAGAGACAGGGGGCTTATTAATTCACCCCTCCACTTT. Residues: CASSRDRGLINSPLHF.

The J gene is TRBJ2-7, the V gene TRBV20-1, with D tentatively TRBD1 (7 bases). The V end lost 6 bases, the J end lost 2 bases, and 20 bases lay between the germline ends. This CDR3 spans 15 amino acids. Germline assignment: CDR1 DFQATT and CDR2 SNEGSKA (reference sequence). The DNA of the CDR3 is TGCAGTGCAAGGAGGGCAGGGGGTCTTACCTACGAGCAGTACTTC. It is translated as CSARRAGGLTYEQYF.

This chain links TRBV6-1 with TRBJ2-7; 7 bases align to TRBD1. V was pared by 3 bases and J by 7 bases, with 12 bases of the junction left unmatched. This CDR3 region has 15 residues. The germline CDR1 and CDR2 sequences are MNHNS and SASEGT. The CDR3 DNA follows: TGTGCCAGCAGTGAGCGACAGGGAGCGGTGGGGGAGCAGTACTTC. Translating gives CASSERQGAVGEQYF.

This clonotype has a handful of counts. V is TRBV10-3 and J is TRBJ1-2; D is perhaps TRBD1 (6 bases). V shed 4 bases and J shed 8 bases, with 14 bases lying between them. CDR3 length equals 13 residues. CDR1 and CDR2 from the germline V gene are ENHRY and SYGVKD. The CDR3 is CAISGRGAEGYTF. DNA of the CDR3: TGTGCCATCAGTGGCCGGGGGGCGGAAGGCTACACCTTC.

This chain joins TRBV2 and TRBJ1-2; D call uncertain. With 4 bases removed from V and 4 bases from J, the gap between germline ends came to 4 bases. Germline CDR1 and CDR2: SNHLY and FYNNEI. This CDR3 has 11 residues. The CDR3 spells CASSGFYGYTF. As DNA, the CDR3 is TGTGCCAGCAGTGGGTTCTATGGCTACACCTTC.

This clonotype occurred a few times. The rearrangement uses TRBV14 and TRBJ2-7; 9 bases fit TRBD1. CDR1 and CDR2 from the germline V gene are SGHDN and FVKESK. V shed 4 bases and J 4 bases; nucleotides not matched to a gene: 8. The CDR3 consists of 15 residues. CDR3 amino acids: CASSRVGQGKYEQYF. CDR3 DNA: TGTGCCAGCAGCCGCGTGGGACAGGGAAAGTACGAGCAGTACTTC. Based on the CDR3 plus reference TRBV14 and TRBJ2-7, the full variable domain is EAGVTQFPSHSVIEKGQTVTLRCDPISGHDNLYWYRRVMGKEIKFLLHFVKESKQDESGMPNNRFLAERTGGTYSTLKVQPAELEDSGVYFCASSRVGQGKYEQYFGPGTRLTVT.

At least ten counts were recorded for this clonotype. V and J are TRBV2 and TRBJ2-5; D gene unclear. CDR1 is SNHLY, CDR2 FYNNEI, per germline. The CDR3 length is 11 residues. Trimming took off 6 bases at V and 5 bases at J, with 7 bases between the two ends. CDR3 in amino acids: CASSDEETQYF. CDR3 coding DNA: TGTGCCAGCAGCGACGAGGAGACCCAGTACTTC.

The chain couples TRBV11-2 to TRBJ2-2; D might be TRBD2 (5 bases). This CDR3 comprises 17 residues. Germline V gives CDR1 SGHAT, CDR2 FQNNGV. Trimming shortened V by 8 bases and J by 4 bases, and 23 bases separated the two germline ends. CDR3 sequence (DNA): TGTGCCAGCTCAGCTTGGGCTGGGCGGGCGAGCACCGGGGAGCTGTTTTTT. It translates to CASSAWAGRASTGELFF.

This clonotype has just a few counts. This chain joins TRBV11-3 and TRBJ2-7; D might be TRBD1 (6 bases). Per the germline V gene, CDR1 is SGHNT and CDR2 is YENEEA. The CDR3 runs to 15 residues. The ends were cut back, 6 bases at V and 3 bases at J, with 18 bases in the middle. DNA of the CDR3: TGTGCCAGCAGATTTCGACAGGAGGTTCTCTACGAGCAGTACTTC. Translation: CASRFRQEVLYEQYF.

Notes on this clonotype: At one end, the junction sequence differs from germline, possibly due to a read error. The chain couples TRBV7-2 to TRBJ2-1; perhaps TRBD2 as D (5 bases). Germline V gene lookup returns CDR1 SGHTA and CDR2 FQGNSA. This CDR3 region has 17 residues. CDR3 amino acids: CASSLASSRVIYNVQFF. The CDR3 DNA is TGTGCCAGCAGCTTAGCCAGTTCGCGGGTAATCTACAATGTGCAGTTCTTC.

This clonotype was seen repeatedly, ten times or more. The V gene is TRBV12-3 or TRBV12-4, the J gene TRBJ1-6, with D uncertain. CDR3 size: 12 residues. The ends were cut back, 4 bases at V and 9 bases at J, with 7 bases in the middle. The CDR3 region is CASSYATSPLHF. CDR3 sequence (DNA): TGTGCCAGCAGTTACGCCACTTCACCCCTCCACTTT.

This clonotype turned up a few times. The chain carries TRBV7-9 and TRBJ1-4, with 9 bases lining up with TRBD1. The V gene end was trimmed by 4 bases and the J gene end by 10 bases; junction bases not matched to a gene: 7. There are 14 residues in the CDR3. CDR1 is SEHNR, CDR2 FQNEAQ, per germline (reference sequence). The CDR3 loop reads CASSYPGQGGKLFF. The CDR3 DNA reads as TGTGCCAGCAGCTACCCGGGACAGGGAGGAAAACTGTTTTTT.

This clonotype appeared a few times. The chain employs TRBV19 and TRBJ1-1; tentatively, D is TRBD1 (5 bases). Deletions cut 3 bases from V and 5 bases from J, with 10 bases between. From germline, CDR1 is LNHDA and CDR2 SQIVND (reference sequence). The CDR3 is 13 amino acids. The CDR3 region has the DNA TGTGCCAGTAGTATCACGAGGGGAACTGAAGCTTTCTTT. Protein: CASSITRGTEAFF.

This clonotype was counted at least ten times. The chain employs TRBV6-5 and TRBJ2-7; D remains unclear. The CDR3 is 15 amino acids. V dropped 3 bases and J dropped 5 bases, with 17 bases sitting between them. Germline V gene lookup returns CDR1 MNHEY and CDR2 SVGAGI. CDR3 in DNA: TGTGCCAGCAGTTATAGGGCTACCCAGGCTAACGAGCAGTACTTC. Encoded protein: CASSYRATQANEQYF.